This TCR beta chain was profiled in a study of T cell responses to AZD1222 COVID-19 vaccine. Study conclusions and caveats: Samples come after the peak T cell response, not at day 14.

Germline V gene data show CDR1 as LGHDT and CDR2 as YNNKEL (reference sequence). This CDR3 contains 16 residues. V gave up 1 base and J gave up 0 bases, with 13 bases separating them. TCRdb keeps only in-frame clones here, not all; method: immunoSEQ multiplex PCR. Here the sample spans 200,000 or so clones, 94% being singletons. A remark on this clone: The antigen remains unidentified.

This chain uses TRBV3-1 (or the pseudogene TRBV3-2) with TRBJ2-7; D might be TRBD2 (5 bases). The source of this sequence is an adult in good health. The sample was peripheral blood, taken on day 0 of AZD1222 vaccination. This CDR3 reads CASSQGRSEYSYEQYF. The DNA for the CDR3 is TGTGCCAGCAGCCAAGGGAGGAGCGAATACTCCTACGAGCAGTACTTC.